This TCR beta chain comes out of a study of T cell changes during pregnancy in multiple sclerosis. Only in-frame clones appear in the TCRdb table, and some are missing; sequencing was by immunoSEQ multiplex PCR. The data hold some 77,000 clones, with 89% observed a single time. This clone is a singleton in its sample. V shed 2 bases and J shed 4 bases, with 12 bases lying between them. Germline CDR1 is SGHTA and CDR2 is FQGNSA. The CDR3 runs to 14 residues. The sequence came from a female donor with multiple sclerosis, enrolled in a pregnancy study. Sample: peripheral blood, taken before pregnancy. The J gene is TRBJ2-7, the V gene TRBV7-2, with TRBD1 as a possible D gene (7 bases). In DNA form, the CDR3 reads TGTGCCAGCAGCTTATCAGGGGGGTGGTACGAGCAGTACTTC. Its protein product is CASSLSGGWYEQYF.